This T cell receptor (beta chain) was recovered during a study of blood T cell repertoires in COVID-19. Study at large: From T cells, B-cell-depleted T cells, or PBMCs came the material, which was cDNA or gDNA.

The cohort comprised adults aged about 18 to 100 years residing in some 24 US areas. Cohorts were based on clinical histories the participants reported. Among Cohort 3 donors, those recovered had two negative PCRs, clearance, or symptom resolution. The method was immunoSEQ multiplex PCR; TCRdb's version includes in-frame clones alone and lacks a portion of them. Here the sample spans some 500,000 clones, more than 75% being singletons. The source is a woman aged 35 to 49 who had recovered from COVID-19. The material sequenced was PBMCs or T cells enriched from blood (not recorded which).

DNA of the CDR3: TGTGCCAGCAGTGAAAGTCGGGGGTGGGCAGATACGCAGTATTTT. Protein: CASSESRGWADTQYF. This chain joins TRBV6-1 and TRBJ2-3; tentatively, D is TRBD2 (6 bases). V was clipped by 2 bases and J by 4 bases, with 13 bases between them. Germline assignment: CDR1 MNHNS and CDR2 SASEGT. This CDR3 region has 15 residues.